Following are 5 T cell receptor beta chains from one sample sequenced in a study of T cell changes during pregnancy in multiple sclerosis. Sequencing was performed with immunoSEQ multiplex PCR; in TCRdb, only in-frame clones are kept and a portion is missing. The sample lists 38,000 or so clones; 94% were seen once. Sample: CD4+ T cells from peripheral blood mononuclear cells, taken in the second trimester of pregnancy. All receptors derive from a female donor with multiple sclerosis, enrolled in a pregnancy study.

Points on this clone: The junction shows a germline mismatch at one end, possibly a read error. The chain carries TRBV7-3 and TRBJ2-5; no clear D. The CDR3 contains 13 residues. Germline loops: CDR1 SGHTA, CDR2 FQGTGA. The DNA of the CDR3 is TGTGCCAGCAGCCTAACCAGACAAGAGACCCAGTACTTC. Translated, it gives CASSLTRQETQYF.

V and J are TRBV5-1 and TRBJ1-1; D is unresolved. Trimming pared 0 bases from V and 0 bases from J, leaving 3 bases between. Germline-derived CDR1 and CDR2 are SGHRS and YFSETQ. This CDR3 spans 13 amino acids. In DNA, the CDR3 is TGCGCCAGCAGCTTGGTAGTGAACACTGAAGCTTTCTTT. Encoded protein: CASSLVVNTEAFF.

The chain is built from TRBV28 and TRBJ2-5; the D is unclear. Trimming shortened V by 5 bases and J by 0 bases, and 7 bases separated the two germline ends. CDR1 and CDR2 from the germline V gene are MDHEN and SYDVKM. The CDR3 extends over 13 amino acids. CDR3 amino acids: CASSGRNQETQYF. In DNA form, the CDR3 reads TGTGCCAGCAGTGGCAGGAACCAAGAGACCCAGTACTTC. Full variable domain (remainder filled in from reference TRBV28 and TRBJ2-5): DVKVTQSSRYLVKRTGEKVFLECVQDMDHENMFWYRQDPGLGLRLIYFSYDVKMKEKGDIPEGYSVSREKKERFSLILESASTNQTSMYLCASSGRNQETQYFGPGTRLLVL.

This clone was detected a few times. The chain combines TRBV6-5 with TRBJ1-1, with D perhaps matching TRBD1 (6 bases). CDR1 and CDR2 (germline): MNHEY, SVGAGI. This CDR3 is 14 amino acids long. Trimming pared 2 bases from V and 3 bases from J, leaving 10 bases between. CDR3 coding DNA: TGTGCCAGCAGTTACGGGCAGGGGTACACTGAAGCTTTCTTT. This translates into CASSYGQGYTEAFF.

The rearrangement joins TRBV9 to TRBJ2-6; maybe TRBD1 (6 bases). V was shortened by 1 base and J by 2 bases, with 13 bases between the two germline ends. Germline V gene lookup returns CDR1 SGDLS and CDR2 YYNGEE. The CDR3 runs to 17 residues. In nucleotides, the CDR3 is TGTGCCAGCAGCGTAACAGGGAACACTCCTGGGGCCAACGTCCTGACTTTC. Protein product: CASSVTGNTPGANVLTF.